The sequence of this T cell receptor (beta chain) was determined in a study of blood T cells in healthy people across ages. Turning to the study itself: Per two T cells, about one barcoded beta molecule was captured through template switching. General study points: Diversity of TCR beta per million T cells declined in a roughly linear way with age. Naive and antigen-experienced cells were not separated, limiting conclusive comparison. Shifts in expanded clonotypes may have been confounded by donor CMV status, which was unknown.

Germline V gene lookup returns CDR1 SGHTA and CDR2 FQGNSA. The CDR3 loop spans 17 amino acids. V lost 5 bases to trimming and J lost 0 bases, with 17 bases between them. Primers used in a second PCR of about 6 to 11 cycles were a sample-barcoded 5' primer and a J-beta primer mix. From the 5' RACE reads, TCRdb called clonotypes with MiXCR, one entry per CDR3 protein. Of more than 500,000 distinct CDR3 sequences detected, about 26% appear once; the ten largest clones hold less than 20%. Only a few counts were recorded for this clonotype. Its antigen is still unknown. The chain carries TRBV7-2 and TRBJ1-3; D is undetermined. Input material: blood. The receptor was isolated from a woman aged 70-85 years in good health. CDR3 residues: CASSPGVGRLSGNTIYF. Here the CDR3 DNA reads TGTGCCAGCAGCCCGGGAGTAGGGAGACTCTCTGGAAACACCATATATTTT.